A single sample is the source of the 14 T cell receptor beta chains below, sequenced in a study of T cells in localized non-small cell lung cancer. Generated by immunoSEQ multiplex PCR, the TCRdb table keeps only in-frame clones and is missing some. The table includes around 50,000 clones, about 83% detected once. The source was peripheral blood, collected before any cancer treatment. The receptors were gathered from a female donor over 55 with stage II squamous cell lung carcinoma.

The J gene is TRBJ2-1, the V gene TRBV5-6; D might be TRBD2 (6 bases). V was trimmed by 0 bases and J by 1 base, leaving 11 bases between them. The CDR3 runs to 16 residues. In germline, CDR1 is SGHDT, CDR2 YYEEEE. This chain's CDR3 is CASSLEYAGSYNEQFF. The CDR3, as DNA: TGTGCCAGCAGCTTGGAGTACGCGGGGTCCTACAATGAGCAGTTCTTC.

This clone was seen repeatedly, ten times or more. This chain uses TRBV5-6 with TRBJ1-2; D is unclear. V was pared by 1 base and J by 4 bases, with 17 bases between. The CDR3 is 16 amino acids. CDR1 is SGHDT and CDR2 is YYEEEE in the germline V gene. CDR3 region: CASSLYSGRGTYGYTF. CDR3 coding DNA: TGTGCCAGCAGCTTGTACTCCGGACGGGGTACCTATGGCTACACCTTC.

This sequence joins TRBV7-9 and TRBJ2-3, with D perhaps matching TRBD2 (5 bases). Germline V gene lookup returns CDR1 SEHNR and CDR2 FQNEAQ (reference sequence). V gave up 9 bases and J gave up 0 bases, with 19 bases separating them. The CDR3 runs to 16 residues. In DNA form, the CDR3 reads TGTGCCAGGACCCCGCTAGCAAACCTTAGCACAGATACGCAGTATTTT. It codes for CARTPLANLSTDTQYF.

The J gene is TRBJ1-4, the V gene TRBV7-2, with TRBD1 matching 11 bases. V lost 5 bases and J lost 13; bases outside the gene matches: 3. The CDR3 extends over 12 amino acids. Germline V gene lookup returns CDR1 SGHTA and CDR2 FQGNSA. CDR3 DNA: TGTGCCAGCAGCGTCGGACAGGGGGCACTGTTTTTT. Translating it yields CASSVGQGALFF.

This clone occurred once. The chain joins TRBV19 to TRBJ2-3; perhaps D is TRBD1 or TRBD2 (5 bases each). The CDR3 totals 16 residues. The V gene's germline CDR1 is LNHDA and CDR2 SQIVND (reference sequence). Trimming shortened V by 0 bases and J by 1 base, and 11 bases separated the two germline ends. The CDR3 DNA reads TGTGCCAGTAGTATAGAGAGGGGTCGAGGCACAGATACGCAGTATTTT. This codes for CASSIERGRGTDTQYF.

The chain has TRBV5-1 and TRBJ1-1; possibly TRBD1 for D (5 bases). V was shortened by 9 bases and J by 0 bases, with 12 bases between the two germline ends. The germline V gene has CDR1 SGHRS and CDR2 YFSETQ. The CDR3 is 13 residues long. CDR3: CATRQLMNTEAFF. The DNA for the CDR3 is TGCGCCACCAGACAGCTCATGAACACTGAAGCTTTCTTT.

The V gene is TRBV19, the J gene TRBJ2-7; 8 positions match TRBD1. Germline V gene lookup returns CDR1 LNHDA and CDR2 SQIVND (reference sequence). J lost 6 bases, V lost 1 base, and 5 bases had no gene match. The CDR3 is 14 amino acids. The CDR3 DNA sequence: TGTGCCAGTAGTATAGCAGCAGGGGGCAGCGAGCAGTACTTC. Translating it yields CASSIAAGGSEQYF.

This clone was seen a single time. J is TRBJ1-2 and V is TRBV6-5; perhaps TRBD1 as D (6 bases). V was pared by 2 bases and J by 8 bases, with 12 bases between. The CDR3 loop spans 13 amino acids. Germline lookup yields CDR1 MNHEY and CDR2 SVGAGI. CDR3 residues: CASSYSTGRGYTF. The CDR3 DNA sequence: TGTGCCAGCAGTTACAGTACAGGGAGAGGCTACACCTTC.

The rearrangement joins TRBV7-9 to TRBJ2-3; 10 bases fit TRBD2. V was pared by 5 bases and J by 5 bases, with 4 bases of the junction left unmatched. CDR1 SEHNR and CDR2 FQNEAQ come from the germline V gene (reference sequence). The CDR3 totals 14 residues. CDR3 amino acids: CASSPSGGIDTQYF. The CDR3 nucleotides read TGTGCCAGCAGCCCTAGCGGGGGTATAGATACGCAGTATTTT.

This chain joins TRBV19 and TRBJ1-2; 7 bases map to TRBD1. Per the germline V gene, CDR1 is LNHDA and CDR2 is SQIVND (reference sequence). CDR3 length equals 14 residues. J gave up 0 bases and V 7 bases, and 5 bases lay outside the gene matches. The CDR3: CASTADRANYGYTF. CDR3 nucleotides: TGTGCCAGTACGGCCGACAGGGCTAACTATGGCTACACCTTC.

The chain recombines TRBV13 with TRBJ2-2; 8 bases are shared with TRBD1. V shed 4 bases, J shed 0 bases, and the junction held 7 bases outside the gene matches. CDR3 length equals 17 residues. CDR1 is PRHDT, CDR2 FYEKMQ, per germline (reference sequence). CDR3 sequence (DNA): TGTGCCAGCAGCTCGCACCCGGACAGGGCGAACACCGGGGAGCTGTTTTTT. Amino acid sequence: CASSSHPDRANTGELFF.

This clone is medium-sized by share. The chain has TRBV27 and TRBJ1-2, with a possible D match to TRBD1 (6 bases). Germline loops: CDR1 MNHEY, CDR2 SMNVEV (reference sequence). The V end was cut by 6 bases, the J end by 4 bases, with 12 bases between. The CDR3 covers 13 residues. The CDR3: CASRQQGTYGYTF. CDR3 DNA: TGTGCCAGCAGACAACAGGGAACCTATGGCTACACCTTC.

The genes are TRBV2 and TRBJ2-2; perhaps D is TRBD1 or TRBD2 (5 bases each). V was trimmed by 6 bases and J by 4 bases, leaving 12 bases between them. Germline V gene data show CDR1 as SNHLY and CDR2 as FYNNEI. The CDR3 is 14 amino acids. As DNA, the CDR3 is TGTGCCAGCAGGGGGGATCAGCCCACCGGGGAGCTGTTTTTT. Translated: CASRGDQPTGELFF.

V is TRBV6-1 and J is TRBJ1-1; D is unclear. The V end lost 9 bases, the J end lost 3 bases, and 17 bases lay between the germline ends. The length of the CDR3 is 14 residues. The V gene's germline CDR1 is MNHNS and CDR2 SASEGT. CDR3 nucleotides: TGTGCCAGTAAAGTACCCCGTGTGGACACTGAAGCTTTCTTT. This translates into CASKVPRVDTEAFF.